This TCR beta chain originates from a study of blood T cell repertoires in COVID-19. About the research overall: The origin of the acute and convalescent COVID-19 samples was the United States, Italy and Spain.

This CDR3 region has 14 residues. The ends lost 6 bases at V and 4 bases at J; junction bases unmatched: 5. Germline-derived CDR1 and CDR2 are MNHEY and SVGAGI. Recovery meant two consecutive negative NP/OP PCR tests, professional clearance, or resolved symptoms. As originally analysed: Nucleated cell counts were estimated from reference gene primer amplification. Assay used: immunoSEQ multiplex PCR; TCRdb lists only in-frame clones, some missing. The D gene and trimming were derived from the DNA, and the V and J assignments and clone size from that table. The table has under 350,000 clones, approximately 89% seen once.

The chain couples TRBV6-5 to TRBJ2-2, with 7 bases identical to TRBD1. The sequence derives from an older woman who had recovered from COVID-19. What was sequenced was PBMCs or T cells enriched from blood (not recorded which). The CDR3 sequence is CASSLKGATGELFF. The DNA of the CDR3 is TGTGCCAGCAGCCTAAAGGGGGCCACCGGGGAGCTGTTTTTT.